A single sample gave rise to the 24 T cell receptor beta chains below, sequenced in a study of blood T cell repertoires in COVID-19. Repertoires were generated with immunoSEQ multiplex PCR, while TCRdb's copy carries only in-frame clones and drops some. The profile shows 140,000 to 150,000 clones, 87% of them singletons. The sequenced sample consisted of PBMCs or T cells enriched from blood (not recorded which). The receptors derive from a man between 60 and 75 years old who had recovered from COVID-19.

The chain joins TRBV28 to TRBJ1-1, with D possibly being TRBD1 (5 bases). The CDR3 length is 14 residues. Germline V gene sequence: CDR1 MDHEN, CDR2 SYDVKM. The V end was cut by 6 bases, the J end by 0 bases, with 11 bases between. The CDR3 bases are TGTGCCAGCAGACCTGGACACTTGAACACTGAAGCTTTCTTT. This codes for CASRPGHLNTEAFF. The whole variable domain, filled in from reference TRBV28 and TRBJ1-1, reads DVKVTQSSRYLVKRTGEKVFLECVQDMDHENMFWYRQDPGLGLRLIYFSYDVKMKEKGDIPEGYSVSREKKERFSLILESASTNQTSMYLCASRPGHLNTEAFFGQGTRLTVV.

This chain uses TRBV18 with TRBJ1-2, with 11 bases fitting TRBD1. With V trimmed by 3 bases and J by 8 bases, 8 bases remained unmatched. Germline V gene lookup returns CDR1 KGHSH and CDR2 LQKENI. CDR3 length: 15 amino acids. This CDR3 is CASSPEGQGAYGYTF. The DNA of the CDR3 is TGTGCCAGCTCACCCGAAGGACAGGGGGCTTACGGCTACACCTTC.

The chain uses TRBV6-5 and TRBJ1-2; perhaps TRBD1 as D (5 bases). The germline V and J ends were trimmed by 2 bases and 0 bases, with 13 bases remaining between them. The CDR3 is 16 residues long. Germline assignment: CDR1 MNHEY and CDR2 SVGAGI. CDR3 amino acids: CASSYGGTGTNYGYTF. The DNA of the CDR3 is TGTGCCAGCAGTTACGGGGGGACGGGGACTAACTATGGCTACACCTTC.

The rearrangement uses TRBV30 and TRBJ1-4; D gene ambiguous. Germline V gene sequence: CDR1 GTSNPN, CDR2 SVGIG (reference sequence). The CDR3 is 15 residues long. V was clipped by 1 base and J by 0 bases, with 9 bases between them. CDR3 in amino acids: CAWSDDRTTNEKLFF. DNA for the CDR3: TGTGCCTGGAGTGATGATAGAACAACTAATGAAAAACTGTTTTTT.

In this sample, this clone turned up once. CDR3 loop: CATHIGTGDPETQYF. The CDR3 DNA follows: TGTGCCACCCACATCGGGACAGGGGATCCAGAGACCCAGTACTTC. The chain couples TRBV10-3 to TRBJ2-5; 10 bases agree with TRBD1. Germline lookup yields CDR1 ENHRY and CDR2 SYGVKD. The CDR3 is 15 residues long. V lost 10 bases to trimming and J lost 4 bases; unmatched junction nucleotides: 12.

The rearrangement uses TRBV10-1 and TRBJ2-7; weak D call: TRBD1 (6 bases). V lost 5 bases to trimming and J lost 5 bases, with 10 bases between them. The CDR3 extends over 12 amino acids. Germline V lookup: CDR1 WNHNN, CDR2 SYGVQD (reference sequence). CDR3 nucleotide sequence: TGCGCCAGCAGTCCACAGGGCGACGAGCAGTACTTC. Translated: CASSPQGDEQYF.

The chain joins TRBV5-5 to TRBJ1-4, with D perhaps matching TRBD1 (5 bases). Germline CDR1 reads SGHKS; CDR2 reads YYEKEE (reference sequence). V lost 4 bases and J 5 bases, leaving 15 bases between the germline ends. The CDR3 consists of 15 residues. The CDR3 region has the DNA TGTGCCAGCAGCCCCTCAGGGTGGAACAATGAAAAACTGTTTTTT. Protein product: CASSPSGWNNEKLFF.

The table lists this clone with a count of one. This chain links TRBV10-3 with TRBJ2-7, with 8 positions matching TRBD2. CDR1 ENHRY and CDR2 SYGVKD come from the germline V gene. The CDR3 length is 14 residues. The V gene end was trimmed by 6 bases and the J gene end by 6 bases; junction bases not matched to a gene: 10. CDR3 region: CAIRPGTGGGEQYF. The CDR3 DNA follows: TGTGCCATCAGGCCAGGGACGGGAGGGGGCGAGCAGTACTTC.

J is TRBJ1-3 and V is TRBV6-5; TRBD1 might be the D (6 bases). This CDR3 spans 15 amino acids. Trimming stripped 5 bases from V and 4 bases from J, with 15 bases between. Germline assignment: CDR1 MNHEY and CDR2 SVGAGI. DNA for the CDR3: TGTGCCAGCAGTCCCACACAGGGTTGGGGAAACACCATATATTTT. This codes for CASSPTQGWGNTIYF.

The J gene is TRBJ2-7, the V gene TRBV18; 9 positions agree with TRBD1. V was pared by 5 bases and J by 2 bases, with 4 bases of the junction left unmatched. The CDR3 contains 14 residues. Germline loops: CDR1 KGHSH, CDR2 LQKENI. In DNA, the CDR3 is TGTGCCAGCTCATCGGACAGGGGACCCTACGAGCAGTACTTC. Protein: CASSSDRGPYEQYF.

V and J are TRBV5-4 and TRBJ2-4, with a weak D call TRBD1 (6 bases). There are 16 residues in the CDR3. The ends were cut back, 4 bases at V and 10 bases at J, with 24 bases in the middle. Germline lookup yields CDR1 SGHNT and CDR2 YYREEE (reference sequence). The CDR3 here is CASSTPSATGTYIQYF. The CDR3 DNA sequence: TGTGCCAGCAGCACCCCCTCCGCGACAGGCACATATATTCAGTACTTC.

This chain uses TRBV5-1 with TRBJ2-7; 9 bases agree with TRBD2. The CDR3 covers 14 residues. The trim removed 4 bases at V and 6 bases at J, leaving 8 bases unmatched. Germline CDR1 is SGHRS and CDR2 is YFSETQ. The CDR3, as DNA: TGCGCCAGCAGCACAAGCGGGGGGATTTTCGAGCAGTACTTC. Protein product: CASSTSGGIFEQYF.

The chain joins TRBV13 to TRBJ2-3; a weak D match, TRBD2 (5 bases). Germline-derived CDR1 and CDR2 are PRHDT and FYEKMQ (reference sequence). This CDR3 is built from 15 residues. V was pared by 5 bases and J by 2 bases, with 14 bases between. The CDR3 nucleotides are TGTGCCAGCAGCCCCCGGACTCTTTCCACAGATACGCAGTATTTT. It is translated as CASSPRTLSTDTQYF.

In this sample, this clone turned up once. The chain recombines TRBV9 with TRBJ2-7, with TRBD1 as a possible D gene (6 bases). CDR1 SGDLS and CDR2 YYNGEE come from the germline V gene. This CDR3 comprises 14 residues. V was trimmed by 0 bases and J by 1 base, leaving 8 bases between them. The CDR3 bases are TGTGCCAGCAGCGTAGGCGGACAGTCCTACGAGCAGTACTTC. Translation gives CASSVGGQSYEQYF.

The V call is TRBV29-1, the J call TRBJ2-5; the match to TRBD1 covers 10 bases. With 7 bases clipped from V and 5 bases from J, the junction kept 4 bases outside the gene matches. Germline CDR1 SQVTM, CDR2 ANQGSEA. This CDR3 is built from 12 residues. CDR3 bases: TGCAGCGCAGGACAGGGGGTCGAGACCCAGTACTTC. It yields the protein CSAGQGVETQYF.

This clone has only a few counts. The V call is TRBV27, the J call TRBJ1-4; tentative D call: TRBD1 (6 bases). Germline CDR1 MNHEY, CDR2 SMNVEV (reference sequence). Deletions cut 6 bases from V and 4 bases from J, with 21 bases between. The CDR3 extends over 17 amino acids. The CDR3 region has the DNA TGTGCCAGCAGATACCTCGGGACAAGGGGCTTTAATGAAAAACTGTTTTTT. The encoded protein is CASRYLGTRGFNEKLFF.

This sequence joins TRBV9 and TRBJ2-2, with TRBD2 matching 11 bases. The CDR3 is made up of 17 amino acids. Germline CDR1 reads SGDLS; CDR2 reads YYNGEE. J was trimmed by 6 bases and V by 0 bases; bases with no gene match: 7. Written as DNA, the CDR3 is TGTGCCAGCAGCGTAGCTGCACTAGCGGGAGTGGCCGGGGAGCTGTTTTTT. This sequence encodes CASSVAALAGVAGELFF.

The chain joins TRBV2 to TRBJ2-1; 12 positions agree with TRBD2. Germline V CDR1 and CDR2: SNHLY, FYNNEI. V gave up 7 bases and J gave up 7 bases; unmatched junction bases: 5. This CDR3 comprises 14 residues. The CDR3 sequence: CASNRLAGVNEQFF. The CDR3 bases are TGTGCCAGCAACAGACTAGCGGGGGTGAATGAGCAGTTCTTC.

This clone came up once. This chain links TRBV27 with TRBJ1-2, with D possibly matching TRBD1 (6 bases). The length of the CDR3 is 13 residues. The germline V gene encodes CDR1 MNHEY and CDR2 SMNVEV (reference sequence). Trimming removed 6 bases at V and 8 bases at J, with 16 bases between. CDR3 sequence reads: CASSPGGPQGYTF. The CDR3 DNA sequence: TGTGCCAGCAGCCCCGGGGGGCCACAGGGCTACACCTTC.

The gene calls are TRBV2 and TRBJ2-1; D not resolved. V lost 8 bases to trimming and J lost 0 bases, with 11 bases between them. Germline CDR1 and CDR2: SNHLY and FYNNEI. The CDR3 has 14 residues. For the CDR3, the DNA is TGTGCCAGCCCCCCAGCGAGCTCCTACAATGAGCAGTTCTTC. It translates to CASPPASSYNEQFF.

The chain has TRBV10-3 and TRBJ1-1, with 8 bases identical to TRBD1. Germline trimming cut 11 bases from V and 7 bases from J; bases unmatched to any gene: 12. Germline values: CDR1 ENHRY, CDR2 SYGVKD. This CDR3 is built from 13 residues. CDR3 sequence reads: CAVSTGDSFEAFF. The CDR3 nucleotides are TGTGCCGTCTCGACAGGGGACTCTTTTGAAGCTTTCTTT.

This clone was seen a handful of times. The chain carries TRBV12-2 and TRBJ2-7; the table's D call of TRBD1 was not tested on the DNA. TRBV12-2 counts as a pseudogene. The CDR3 totals 14 residues. CDR3 DNA: TGTGCAAGTTGCGGACGGGACAGGGACTACGAGCAGTACTTC. It is translated as CASCGRDRDYEQYF.

The chain combines TRBV10-3 with TRBJ1-1; maybe TRBD1 (6 bases). CDR3 length: 13 amino acids. The V and J ends lost 7 bases and 1 base respectively, with 10 bases between them. CDR1 and CDR2 from the germline V gene are ENHRY and SYGVKD. The CDR3 region is CAITQTGNTEAFF. The CDR3, as DNA: TGTGCCATCACGCAGACAGGGAACACTGAAGCTTTCTTT.

This chain uses TRBV6-5 with TRBJ1-2; 9 bases are shared with TRBD1. The V gene end was trimmed by 2 bases and the J gene end by 8 bases; junction bases not matched to a gene: 3. The CDR3 spans 13 residues. Germline CDR1 and CDR2: MNHEY and SVGAGI. The CDR3 protein is CASSYGTGNGYTF. CDR3 sequence (DNA): TGTGCCAGCAGTTACGGGACAGGGAACGGCTACACCTTC.